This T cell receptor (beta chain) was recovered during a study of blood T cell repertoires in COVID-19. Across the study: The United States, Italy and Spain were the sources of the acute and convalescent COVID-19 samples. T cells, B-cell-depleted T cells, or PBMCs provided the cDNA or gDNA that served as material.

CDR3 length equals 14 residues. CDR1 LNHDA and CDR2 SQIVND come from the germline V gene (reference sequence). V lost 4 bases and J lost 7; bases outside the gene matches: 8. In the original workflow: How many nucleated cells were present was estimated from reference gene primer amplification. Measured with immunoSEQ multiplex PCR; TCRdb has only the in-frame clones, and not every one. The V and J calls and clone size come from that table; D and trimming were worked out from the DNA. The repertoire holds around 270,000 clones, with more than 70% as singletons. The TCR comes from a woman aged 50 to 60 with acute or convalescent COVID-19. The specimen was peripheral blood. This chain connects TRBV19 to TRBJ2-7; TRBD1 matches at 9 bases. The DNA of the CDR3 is TGTGCCAGTAGTAATAGGGACAGGGCCGCGGAGCAGTACTTC. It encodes CASSNRDRAAEQYF.